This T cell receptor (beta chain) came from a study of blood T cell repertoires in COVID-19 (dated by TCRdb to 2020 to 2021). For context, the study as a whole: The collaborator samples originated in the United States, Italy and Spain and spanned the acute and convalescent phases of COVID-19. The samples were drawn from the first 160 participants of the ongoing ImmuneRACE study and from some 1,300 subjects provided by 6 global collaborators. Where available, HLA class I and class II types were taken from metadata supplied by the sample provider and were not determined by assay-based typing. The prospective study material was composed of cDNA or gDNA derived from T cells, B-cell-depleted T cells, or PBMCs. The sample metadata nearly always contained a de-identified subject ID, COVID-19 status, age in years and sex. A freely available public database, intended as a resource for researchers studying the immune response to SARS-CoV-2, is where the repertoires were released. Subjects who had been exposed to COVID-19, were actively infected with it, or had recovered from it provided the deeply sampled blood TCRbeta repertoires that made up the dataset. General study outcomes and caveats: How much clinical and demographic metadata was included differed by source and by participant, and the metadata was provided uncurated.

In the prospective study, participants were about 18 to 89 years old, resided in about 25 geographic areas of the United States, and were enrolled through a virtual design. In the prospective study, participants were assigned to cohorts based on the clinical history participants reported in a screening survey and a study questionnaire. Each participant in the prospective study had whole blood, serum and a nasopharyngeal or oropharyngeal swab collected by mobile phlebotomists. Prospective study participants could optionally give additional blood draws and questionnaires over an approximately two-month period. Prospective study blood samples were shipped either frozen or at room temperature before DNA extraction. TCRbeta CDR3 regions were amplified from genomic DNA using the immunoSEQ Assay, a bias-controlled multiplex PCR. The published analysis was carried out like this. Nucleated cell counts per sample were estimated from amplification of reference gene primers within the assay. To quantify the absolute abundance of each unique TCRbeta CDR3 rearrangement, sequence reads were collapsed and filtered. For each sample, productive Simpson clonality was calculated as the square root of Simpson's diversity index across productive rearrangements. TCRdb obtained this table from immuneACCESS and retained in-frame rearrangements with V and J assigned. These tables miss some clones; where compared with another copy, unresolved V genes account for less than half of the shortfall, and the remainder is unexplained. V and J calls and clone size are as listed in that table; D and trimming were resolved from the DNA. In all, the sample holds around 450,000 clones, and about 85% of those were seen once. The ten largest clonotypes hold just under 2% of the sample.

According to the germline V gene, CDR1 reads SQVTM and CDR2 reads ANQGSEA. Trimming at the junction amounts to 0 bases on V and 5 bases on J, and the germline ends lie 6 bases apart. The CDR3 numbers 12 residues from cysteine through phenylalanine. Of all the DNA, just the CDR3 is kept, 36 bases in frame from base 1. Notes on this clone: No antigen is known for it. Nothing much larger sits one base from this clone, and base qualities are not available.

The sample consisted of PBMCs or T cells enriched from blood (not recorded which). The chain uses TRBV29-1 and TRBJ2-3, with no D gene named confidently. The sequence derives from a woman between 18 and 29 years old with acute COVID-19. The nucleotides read TGCAGCGTTGAAGACCCGGTAGATACGCAGTATTTT. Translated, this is CSVEDPVDTQYF.